What follows is one TCR beta chain and its context. Its target is unknown. The naive CD8 fraction comprised CD45RO-negative cells positively selected for CCR7 and excluded terminally differentiated effector memory CD45RA+ cells. This CDR3 has 15 amino acids. Germline assignment: CDR1 SGHTA and CDR2 FQGNSA. The trim removed 5 bases at V and 9 bases at J, leaving 13 bases unmatched. This record belongs to a study of shared clonotypes between healthy human individuals. Points from the study as a whole: Genetic and exposure-history diversity was limited by the few donors.

Measured with immunoSEQ multiplex PCR; TCRdb has only the in-frame clones, and not every one. The sample includes more than 600,000 clones, around 92% of them seen just once. The specimen was naive CD8+ T cells sorted from blood. The origin of this receptor is a man in his thirties or forties in good health. V and J are TRBV7-2 and TRBJ2-1; 7 bases agree with TRBD2. CDR3 sequence (DNA): TGTGCCAGCAGCCCGACAGTGTCGGGGGGTAGTGAGCAGTTCTTC. This sequence encodes CASSPTVSGGSEQFF.